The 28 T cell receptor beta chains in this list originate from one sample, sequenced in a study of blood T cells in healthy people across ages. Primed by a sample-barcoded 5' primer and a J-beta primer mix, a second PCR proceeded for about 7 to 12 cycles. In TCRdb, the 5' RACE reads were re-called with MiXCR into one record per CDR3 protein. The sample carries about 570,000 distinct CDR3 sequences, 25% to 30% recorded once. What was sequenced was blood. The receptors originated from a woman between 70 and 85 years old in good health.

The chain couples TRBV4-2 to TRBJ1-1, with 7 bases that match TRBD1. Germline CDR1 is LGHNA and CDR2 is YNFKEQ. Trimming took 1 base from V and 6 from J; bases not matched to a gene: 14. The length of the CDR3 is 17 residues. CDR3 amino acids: CASSQGPHRTGDPEAFF. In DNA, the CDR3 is TGTGCCAGCAGCCAAGGCCCACACCGGACAGGTGACCCTGAAGCTTTCTTT.

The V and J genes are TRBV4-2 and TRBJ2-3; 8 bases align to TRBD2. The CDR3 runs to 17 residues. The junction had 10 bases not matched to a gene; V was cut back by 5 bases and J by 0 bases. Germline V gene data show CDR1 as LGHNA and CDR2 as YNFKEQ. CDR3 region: CASSFLRGGGSTDTQYF. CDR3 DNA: TGTGCCAGCAGCTTCCTCCGGGGGGGCGGAAGCACAGATACGCAGTATTTT.

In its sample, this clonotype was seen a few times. As DNA, the CDR3 is TGCGCCAGCAGCGAACAGGGGGCACCTGGTCAGCCCCAGCATTTT. Protein: CASSEQGAPGQPQHF. V and J are TRBV5-1 and TRBJ1-5; 9 nucleotides line up with TRBD1. The CDR3 covers 15 residues. Per the germline V gene, CDR1 is SGHRS and CDR2 is YFSETQ. V lost 4 bases, J lost 6 bases, and 8 bases stayed unmatched.

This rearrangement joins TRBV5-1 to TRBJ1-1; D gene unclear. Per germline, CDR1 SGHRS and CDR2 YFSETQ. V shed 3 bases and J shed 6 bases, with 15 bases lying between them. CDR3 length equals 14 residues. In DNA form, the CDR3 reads TGCGCCAGCAGCTCCCTCCCCATCTTCTCTGAAGCTTTCTTT. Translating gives CASSSLPIFSEAFF.

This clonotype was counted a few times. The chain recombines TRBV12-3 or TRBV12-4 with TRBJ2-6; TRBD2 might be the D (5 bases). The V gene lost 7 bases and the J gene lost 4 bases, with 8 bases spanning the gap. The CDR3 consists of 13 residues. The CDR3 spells CASNPGGANVLTF. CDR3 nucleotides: TGTGCCAGCAACCCGGGAGGGGCCAACGTCCTGACTTTC.

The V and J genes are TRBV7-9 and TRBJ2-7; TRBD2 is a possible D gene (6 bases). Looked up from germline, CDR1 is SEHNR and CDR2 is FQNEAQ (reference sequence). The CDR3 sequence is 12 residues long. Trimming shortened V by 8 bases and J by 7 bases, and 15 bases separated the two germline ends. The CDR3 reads CASGLTQFEQYF. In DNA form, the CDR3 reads TGTGCCAGCGGACTAACGCAGTTTGAGCAGTACTTC.

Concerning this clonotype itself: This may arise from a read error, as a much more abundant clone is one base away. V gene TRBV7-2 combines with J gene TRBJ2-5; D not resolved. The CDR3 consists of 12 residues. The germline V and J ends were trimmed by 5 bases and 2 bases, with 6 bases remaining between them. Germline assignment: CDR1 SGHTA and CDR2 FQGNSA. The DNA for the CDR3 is TGTACCAGCAGCCTAAAACAAGAGACCCAGTACTTC. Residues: CTSSLKQETQYF.

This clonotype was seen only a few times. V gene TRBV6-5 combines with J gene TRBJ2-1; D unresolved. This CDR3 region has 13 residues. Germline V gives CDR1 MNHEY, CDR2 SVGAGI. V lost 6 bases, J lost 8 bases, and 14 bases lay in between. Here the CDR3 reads CASSRTDGYEQFF. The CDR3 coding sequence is TGTGCCAGCAGCCGAACCGACGGATATGAGCAGTTCTTC.

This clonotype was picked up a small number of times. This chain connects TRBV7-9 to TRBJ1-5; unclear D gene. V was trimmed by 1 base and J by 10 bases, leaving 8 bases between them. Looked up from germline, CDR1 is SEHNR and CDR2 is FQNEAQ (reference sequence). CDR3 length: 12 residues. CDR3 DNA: TGTGCCAGCAGCTTAGGGTGGGTACCCCAGCATTTT. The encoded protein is CASSLGWVPQHF.

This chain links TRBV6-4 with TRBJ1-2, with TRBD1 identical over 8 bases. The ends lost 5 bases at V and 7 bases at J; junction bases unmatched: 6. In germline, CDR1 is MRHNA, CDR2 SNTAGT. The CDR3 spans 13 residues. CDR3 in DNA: TGTGCCAGCAGTATGACAGGGGTAGTTGGCTACACCTTC. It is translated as CASSMTGVVGYTF.

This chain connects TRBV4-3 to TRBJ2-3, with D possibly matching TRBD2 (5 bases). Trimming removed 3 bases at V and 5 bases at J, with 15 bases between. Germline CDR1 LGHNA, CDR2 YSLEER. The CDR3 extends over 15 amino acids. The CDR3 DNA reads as TGCGCCAGCAGCCATTCGGGGAAGCCCTTAGATACGCAGTATTTT. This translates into CASSHSGKPLDTQYF.

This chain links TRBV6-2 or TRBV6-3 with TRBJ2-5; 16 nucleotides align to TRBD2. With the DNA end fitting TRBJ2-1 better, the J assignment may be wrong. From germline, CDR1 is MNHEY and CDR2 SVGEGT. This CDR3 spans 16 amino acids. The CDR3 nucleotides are TGTGCCAGCAGGCCGGGACTAGCGGGGGGGAATTATGAGCAGTTCTTC. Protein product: CASRPGLAGGNYEQFF.

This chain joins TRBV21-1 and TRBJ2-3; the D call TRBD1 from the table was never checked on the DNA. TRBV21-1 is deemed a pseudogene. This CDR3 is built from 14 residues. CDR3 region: CASPAGQATDTQYF. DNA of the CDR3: TGTGCCAGCCCAGCCGGACAGGCTACAGATACGCAGTATTTT.

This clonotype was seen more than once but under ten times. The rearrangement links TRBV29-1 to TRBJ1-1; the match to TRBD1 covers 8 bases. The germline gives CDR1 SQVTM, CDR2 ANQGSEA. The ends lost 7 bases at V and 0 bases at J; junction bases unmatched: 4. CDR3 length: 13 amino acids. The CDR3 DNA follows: TGCAGCGCTAGACAGGGGTTGAACACTGAAGCTTTCTTT. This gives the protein CSARQGLNTEAFF.

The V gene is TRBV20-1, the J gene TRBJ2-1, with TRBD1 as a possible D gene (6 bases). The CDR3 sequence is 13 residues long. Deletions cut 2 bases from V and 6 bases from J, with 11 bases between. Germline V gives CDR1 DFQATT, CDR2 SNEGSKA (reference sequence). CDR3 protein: CSARQGLFNEQFF. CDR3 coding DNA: TGCAGTGCTAGACAGGGGTTGTTCAATGAGCAGTTCTTC.

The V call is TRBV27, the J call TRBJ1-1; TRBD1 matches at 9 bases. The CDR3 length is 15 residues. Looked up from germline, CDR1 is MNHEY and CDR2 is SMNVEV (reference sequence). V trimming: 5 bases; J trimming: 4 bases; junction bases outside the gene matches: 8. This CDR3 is CASSPPGQGRTEAFF. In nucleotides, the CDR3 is TGTGCCAGCAGTCCACCGGGACAGGGCCGCACTGAAGCTTTCTTT.

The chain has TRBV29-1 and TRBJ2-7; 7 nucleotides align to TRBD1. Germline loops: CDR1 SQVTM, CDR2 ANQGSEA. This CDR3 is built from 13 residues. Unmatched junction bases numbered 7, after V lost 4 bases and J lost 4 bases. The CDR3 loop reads CSVGGQVLYEQYF. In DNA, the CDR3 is TGCAGCGTTGGAGGACAGGTCCTTTACGAGCAGTACTTC.

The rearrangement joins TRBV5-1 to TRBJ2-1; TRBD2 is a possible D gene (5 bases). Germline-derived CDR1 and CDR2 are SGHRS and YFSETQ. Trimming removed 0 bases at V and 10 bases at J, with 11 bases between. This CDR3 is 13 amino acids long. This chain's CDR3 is CASSLASLDEQFF. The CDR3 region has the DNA TGCGCCAGCAGCTTGGCTAGCCTTGACGAGCAGTTCTTC.

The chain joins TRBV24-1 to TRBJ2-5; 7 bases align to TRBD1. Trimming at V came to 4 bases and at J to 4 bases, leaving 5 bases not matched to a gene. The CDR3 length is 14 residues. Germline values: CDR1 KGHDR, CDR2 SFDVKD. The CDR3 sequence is CATSDHHRGETQYF. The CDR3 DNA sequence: TGTGCCACCAGTGACCATCACAGGGGAGAGACCCAGTACTTC.

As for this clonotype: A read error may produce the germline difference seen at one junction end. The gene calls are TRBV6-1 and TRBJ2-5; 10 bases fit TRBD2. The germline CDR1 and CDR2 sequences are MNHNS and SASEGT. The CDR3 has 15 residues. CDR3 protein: CASRDLGTSEETLYF. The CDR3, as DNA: TGTGCCAGCAGGGACTTAGGGACTAGCGAAGAGACCCTGTACTTC.

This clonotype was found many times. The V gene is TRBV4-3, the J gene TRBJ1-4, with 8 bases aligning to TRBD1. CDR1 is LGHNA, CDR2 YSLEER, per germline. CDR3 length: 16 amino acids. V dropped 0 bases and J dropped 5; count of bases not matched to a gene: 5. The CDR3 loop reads CASSQDRQGANEKLFF. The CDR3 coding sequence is TGCGCCAGCAGCCAAGACCGGCAGGGGGCAAATGAAAAACTGTTTTTT.

In DNA, the CDR3 is TGTGCCAGCAGCCGCGTTAGCGGGGGGCAAGAGACCCAGTACTTC. Translation: CASSRVSGGQETQYF. The rearrangement uses TRBV5-6 and TRBJ2-5, with 10 bases matching TRBD2. The CDR3 covers 15 residues. Trimming at V came to 4 bases and at J to 2 bases, leaving 5 bases not matched to a gene. From germline, CDR1 is SGHDT and CDR2 YYEEEE. The full variable domain, its missing parts supplied by reference TRBV5-6 and TRBJ2-5, is DAGVTQSPTHLIKTRGQQVTLRCSPKSGHDTVSWYQQALGQGPQFIFQYYEEEERQRGNFPDRFSGHQFPNYSSELNVNALLLGDSALYLCASSRVSGGQETQYFGPGTRLLVL.

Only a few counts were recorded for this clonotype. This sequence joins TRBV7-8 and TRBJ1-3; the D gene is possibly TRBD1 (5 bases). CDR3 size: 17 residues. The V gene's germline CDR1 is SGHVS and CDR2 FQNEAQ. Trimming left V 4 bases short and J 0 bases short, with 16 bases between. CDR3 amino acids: CASSSVAGRSSGNTIYF. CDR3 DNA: TGTGCCAGCAGCTCAGTGGCAGGGAGGAGCTCTGGAAACACCATATATTTT.

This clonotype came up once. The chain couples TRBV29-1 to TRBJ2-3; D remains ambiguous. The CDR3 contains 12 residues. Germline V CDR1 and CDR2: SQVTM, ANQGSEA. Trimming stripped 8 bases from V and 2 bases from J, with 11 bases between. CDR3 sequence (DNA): TGCAGCTCTCAAGGTACCACAGATACGCAGTATTTT. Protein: CSSQGTTDTQYF.

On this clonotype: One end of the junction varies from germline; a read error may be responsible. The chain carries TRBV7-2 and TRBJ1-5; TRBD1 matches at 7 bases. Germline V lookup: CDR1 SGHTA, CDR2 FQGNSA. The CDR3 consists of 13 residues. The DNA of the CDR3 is TGTGCCAGCAGCCGGGACAGTCATCAGCTCCAGCATTTT. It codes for CASSRDSHQLQHF.

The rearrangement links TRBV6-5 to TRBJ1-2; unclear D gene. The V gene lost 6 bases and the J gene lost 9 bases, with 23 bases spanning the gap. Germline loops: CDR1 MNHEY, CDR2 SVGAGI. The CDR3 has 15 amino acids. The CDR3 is CASSEFEAGPLRYTF. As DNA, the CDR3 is TGTGCCAGCAGCGAGTTCGAAGCCGGGCCCCTTCGCTACACCTTC.

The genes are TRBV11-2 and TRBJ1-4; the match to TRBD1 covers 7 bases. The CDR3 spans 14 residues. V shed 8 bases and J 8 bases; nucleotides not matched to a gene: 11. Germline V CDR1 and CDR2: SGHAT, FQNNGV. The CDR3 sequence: CASGEQGFREKLFF. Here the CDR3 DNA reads TGTGCCAGCGGCGAACAGGGGTTCCGGGAAAAACTGTTTTTT. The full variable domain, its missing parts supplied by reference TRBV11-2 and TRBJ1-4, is EAGVAQSPRYKIIEKRQSVAFWCNPISGHATLYWYQQILGQGPKLLIQFQNNGVVDDSQLPKDRFSAERLKGVDSTLKIQPAKLEDSAVYLCASGEQGFREKLFFGSGTQLSVL.

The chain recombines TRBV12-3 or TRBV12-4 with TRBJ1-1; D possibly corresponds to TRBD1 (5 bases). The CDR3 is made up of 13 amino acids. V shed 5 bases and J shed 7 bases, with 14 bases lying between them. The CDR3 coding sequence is TGTGCCAGCAGTCCCCTCTCAGGGCATGAAGCTTTCTTT. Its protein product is CASSPLSGHEAFF.